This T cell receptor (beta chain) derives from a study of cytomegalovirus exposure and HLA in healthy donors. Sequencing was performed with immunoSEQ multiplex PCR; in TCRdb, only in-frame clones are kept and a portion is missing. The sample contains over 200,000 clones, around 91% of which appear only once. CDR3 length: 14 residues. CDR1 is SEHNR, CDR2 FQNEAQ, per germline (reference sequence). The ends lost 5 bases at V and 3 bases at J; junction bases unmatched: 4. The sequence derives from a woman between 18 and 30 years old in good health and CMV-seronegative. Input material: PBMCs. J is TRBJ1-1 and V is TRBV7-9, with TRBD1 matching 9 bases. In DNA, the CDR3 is TGTGCCAGCAGCCCCGGACAGGGGTACACTGAAGCTTTCTTT. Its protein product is CASSPGQGYTEAFF.